The 27 T cell receptor beta chains reported below all come from one sample, sequenced in a study of blood T cells in healthy people across ages. With a J-beta primer mix and a sample-barcoded 5' primer, a second PCR ran 7 to 11 cycles. TCRdb passed the 5' RACE reads through MiXCR, listing each CDR3 protein once. The table lists hundreds of thousands of distinct CDR3 sequences, roughly 21% of them singletons. The sample taken for sequencing was blood. The receptors come from a man aged 65 to 85 in good health.

This clonotype was seen a few times. The chain uses TRBV7-6 and TRBJ2-5, with 7 nucleotides matching TRBD2. The DNA end is a closer match to TRBJ2-7, so the J assignment may be wrong. This CDR3 has 15 amino acids. In germline, CDR1 is SGHVS, CDR2 FNYEAQ. The CDR3 loop reads CASSPGWAGDNEQYF. In DNA, the CDR3 is TGTGCCAGCAGCCCAGGTTGGGCGGGAGATAACGAGCAGTACTTC.

Here the CDR3 DNA reads TGTGCTAGTGGTTTGGAACCTAATCAGCCCCAGCATTTT. Encoded protein: CASGLEPNQPQHF. This chain links TRBV12-5 with TRBJ1-5; no definite D call. The CDR3 loop spans 13 amino acids. V lost 1 base to trimming and J lost 4 bases, with 5 bases between them. From germline, CDR1 is LGHNT and CDR2 FRNRAP.

This clonotype appeared a few times. The rearrangement links TRBV4-3 to TRBJ2-1; TRBD2 matches at 9 bases. V trimming: 0 bases; J trimming: 2 bases; junction bases outside the gene matches: 5. This CDR3 region has 17 residues. Germline V gene sequence: CDR1 LGHNA, CDR2 YSLEER. The CDR3: CASSQEGLAGPYNEQFF. CDR3 nucleotide sequence: TGCGCCAGCAGCCAAGAGGGGCTAGCGGGACCCTACAATGAGCAGTTCTTC.

This clonotype was counted a few times. This chain joins TRBV6-2 or TRBV6-3 and TRBJ2-7, with unresolved D. Germline CDR1 and CDR2: MNHEY and SVGEGT. The CDR3 runs 12 residues. With 5 bases removed from V and 2 bases from J, the gap between germline ends came to 7 bases. The DNA of the CDR3 is TGTGCCAGCAGTCGGGTTGCCTACGAGCAGTACTTC. It yields the protein CASSRVAYEQYF.

This clonotype showed up just a few times. The junction and the germline gene differ at one end; a read error may be behind it. The V and J genes are TRBV5-1 and TRBJ2-1; TRBD1 aligns across 11 bases. Germline V CDR1 and CDR2: SGHRS, YFSETQ. This CDR3 is built from 15 residues. The CDR3 loop is CASSSGQGASNEQLF. The CDR3 bases are TGCGCCAGCAGCTCAGGACAGGGGGCTTCCAATGAGCAGCTCTTC.

V gene TRBV7-2 combines with J gene TRBJ2-7; D remains unclear. The germline V and J ends were trimmed by 5 bases and 7 bases, with 21 bases remaining between them. CDR1 and CDR2 from the germline V gene are SGHTA and FQGNSA. The CDR3 spans 15 residues. The CDR3 loop is CASSPSIAVSREQYF. CDR3 in DNA: TGTGCCAGCAGCCCGTCTATCGCCGTGAGTAGGGAGCAGTACTTC.

This clonotype was counted many times. This rearrangement joins TRBV3-1 to TRBJ1-2; D uncertain. Looked up from germline, CDR1 is LGHDT and CDR2 is YNNKEL (reference sequence). The CDR3 sequence is 14 residues long. V shed 0 bases and J shed 4 bases, with 9 bases lying between them. CDR3 protein: CASSQDLGGYGYTF. The CDR3 bases are TGTGCCAGCAGCCAAGATTTGGGAGGCTATGGCTACACCTTC.

To note about this clonotype: Since no conserved phenylalanine or tryptophan closes the CDR3, a read error is the likely cause. The DNA is omitted, as the CDR3 cannot be located on it reliably, and the CDR3 follows TCRdb's listing. The V gene is TRBV4-2, the J gene TRBJ2-2; the table's D call of TRBD2 was not tested on the DNA. The germline gives CDR1 LGHNA, CDR2 YNFKEQ. The CDR3 is made up of 17 amino acids, end residues included. The CDR3 protein is CASSQAPSVAGVPQRLV.

The chain employs TRBV7-6 and TRBJ2-5; D is undetermined. The CDR3 loop spans 12 amino acids. The V and J ends lost 2 bases and 8 bases respectively, with 9 bases between them. Germline-derived CDR1 and CDR2 are SGHVS and FNYEAQ. CDR3 sequence (DNA): TGTGCCAGCAGCTTACAGACGACCACCCAGTACTTC. Translated: CASSLQTTTQYF.

This CDR3 reads CASSSRGGENEQFF. The CDR3 DNA reads as TGTGCCAGCAGCTCCCGGGGCGGGGAGAATGAGCAGTTCTTC. The J gene is TRBJ2-1, the V gene TRBV11-2, with TRBD2 as a possible D gene (6 bases). V shed 4 bases and J shed 7 bases, with 14 bases lying between them. The CDR3 length is 14 residues. Germline CDR1 and CDR2: SGHAT and FQNNGV.

A few counts support this clonotype. This chain connects TRBV20-1 to TRBJ2-7, with D perhaps assigned TRBD1 or TRBD2 (5 bases each). V dropped 1 base and J dropped 0 bases, with 10 bases sitting between them. The CDR3 length is 14 residues. Germline CDR1 reads DFQATT; CDR2 reads SNEGSKA (reference sequence). CDR3 bases: TGCAGTGCTAGAGTGGGGGTCACCTCCTACGAGCAGTACTTC. This codes for CSARVGVTSYEQYF.

This rearrangement joins TRBV28 to TRBJ1-1, with a possible D match to TRBD1 (5 bases). From germline, CDR1 is MDHEN and CDR2 SYDVKM. This CDR3 is built from 12 residues. The V end lost 5 bases, the J end lost 4 bases, and 8 bases lay between the germline ends. The CDR3 loop reads CASSAGSTEAFF. In nucleotides, the CDR3 is TGTGCCAGCAGTGCAGGGAGCACTGAAGCTTTCTTT.

The CDR3 reads CSARAGGGGLGDGYTF. The CDR3 nucleotides read TGCAGTGCTAGAGCGGGTGGCGGGGGCTTGGGCGATGGCTACACCTTC. V and J are TRBV20-1 and TRBJ1-2; a possible D gene is TRBD1 (6 bases). Germline assignment: CDR1 DFQATT and CDR2 SNEGSKA (reference sequence). V lost 1 base, J lost 6 bases, and 21 bases lay in between. The length of the CDR3 is 16 residues.

The table lists this clonotype with a few counts. This sequence joins TRBV20-1 and TRBJ2-1, with D maybe TRBD2 (6 bases). The V end lost 5 bases, the J end lost 0 bases, and 14 bases lay between the germline ends. Germline CDR1 DFQATT, CDR2 SNEGSKA (reference sequence). The CDR3 loop spans 15 amino acids. The CDR3 DNA is TGCAGTGCTTATTTAGCGGTTAGCTCCTACAATGAGCAGTTCTTC. Amino acid sequence: CSAYLAVSSYNEQFF.

This chain uses TRBV7-6 with TRBJ2-1; 14 bases align to TRBD2. V dropped 5 bases and J dropped 5; count of bases not matched to a gene: 5. The CDR3 has 16 amino acids. The germline gives CDR1 SGHVS, CDR2 FNYEAQ. In DNA, the CDR3 is TGTGCCAGCAGCGTCCGACTAGCGGGAGGGAACAATGAGCAGTTCTTC. Translation gives CASSVRLAGGNNEQFF.

This clonotype was seen more than once but under ten times. CDR3 coding DNA: TGCAGTGCTCCCCGGGACGGTTTTAAGCAGTACTTC. It codes for CSAPRDGFKQYF. V is TRBV20-1 and J is TRBJ2-7, with D perhaps assigned TRBD1 or TRBD2 (5 bases each). Germline V gene lookup returns CDR1 DFQATT and CDR2 SNEGSKA (reference sequence). This CDR3 region has 12 residues. V lost 5 bases and J lost 8, with 16 bases in between.

The chain combines TRBV5-1 with TRBJ1-1, with D perhaps matching TRBD1 (6 bases). Per germline, CDR1 SGHRS and CDR2 YFSETQ. Between the trimmed V and J ends, which lost 0 bases and 0 bases, there was a span of 15 bases. The CDR3 has 17 amino acids. The CDR3 coding sequence is TGCGCCAGCAGCTTGGCTGGGACACTCCCCATGAACACTGAAGCTTTCTTT. This codes for CASSLAGTLPMNTEAFF.

The V gene is TRBV10-3, the J gene TRBJ2-5; 9 positions match TRBD1. There are 13 residues in the CDR3. Germline V lookup: CDR1 ENHRY, CDR2 SYGVKD. Unmatched junction bases numbered 2, after V lost 6 bases and J lost 3 bases. Here the CDR3 reads CAISRQGEETQYF. CDR3 coding DNA: TGTGCCATCAGCAGACAGGGGGAAGAGACCCAGTACTTC.

The chain joins TRBV27 to TRBJ1-6; TRBD1 matches at 7 bases. The CDR3 consists of 14 residues. V shed 3 bases and J 10 bases; nucleotides not matched to a gene: 6. The germline gives CDR1 MNHEY, CDR2 SMNVEV (reference sequence). Here the CDR3 DNA reads TGTGCCAGCAGTTTGGACAGGTTGGGATCACCCCTCCACTTT. Its protein product is CASSLDRLGSPLHF.

This rearrangement joins TRBV5-1 to TRBJ2-5; 8 nucleotides agree with TRBD1. CDR1 and CDR2 from the germline V gene are SGHRS and YFSETQ. The CDR3 is 13 amino acids. J lost 5 bases, V lost 6 bases, and 6 bases had no gene match. CDR3: CASKTGVEETQYF. The CDR3 DNA reads TGCGCCAGCAAGACAGGGGTAGAGGAGACCCAGTACTTC.

A few counts support this clonotype. CDR3 DNA: TGCAGTGCTAGAGATATAGAGACAGGGGGTTCGAACTATGGCTACACCTTC. The encoded protein is CSARDIETGGSNYGYTF. The V gene is TRBV20-1, the J gene TRBJ1-2; the match to TRBD1 covers 9 bases. CDR3 size: 17 residues. Losses at the gene ends were 0 bases for V and 2 bases for J; bases not matched to a gene: 10. Germline CDR1 and CDR2: DFQATT and SNEGSKA (reference sequence).

This chain uses TRBV7-2 with TRBJ2-1; TRBD2 agrees at 12 bases. The J call is in doubt because the DNA end fits TRBJ2-7 better. Germline V lookup: CDR1 SGHTA, CDR2 FQGNSA. The CDR3 is 14 residues long. In DNA, the CDR3 is TGTGCCAGCAGTCTAGCGGGAGGGGAATACGAGCAGTACTTC. It translates to CASSLAGGEYEQYF.

This clonotype turned up a few times. The chain employs TRBV27 and TRBJ2-5; a weak D match, TRBD2 (5 bases). The CDR3 runs 14 residues. CDR1 is MNHEY, CDR2 SMNVEV, per germline (reference sequence). V was shortened by 5 bases and J by 4 bases, with 14 bases between the two germline ends. CDR3 DNA: TGTGCCAGCAGTCCACAAGGGAGAACAGAGACCCAGTACTTC. Its translation: CASSPQGRTETQYF.

V gene TRBV20-1 combines with J gene TRBJ2-7; D is possibly TRBD2 (5 bases). V was shortened by 1 base and J by 1 base, with 14 bases between the two germline ends. Germline CDR1 DFQATT, CDR2 SNEGSKA (reference sequence). The CDR3 is made up of 15 amino acids. CDR3 protein: CSARVGGAESYEQYF. The CDR3 region has the DNA TGCAGTGCTAGAGTAGGAGGTGCGGAGTCCTACGAGCAGTACTTC.

This clonotype showed up many times. The CDR3: CASSSGIGQGAGNTIYF. For the CDR3, the DNA is TGTGCCAGCAGTTCGGGGATTGGACAGGGGGCAGGAAACACCATATATTTT. The genes are TRBV12-3 or TRBV12-4 and TRBJ1-3; 11 nucleotides line up with TRBD1. This CDR3 is built from 17 residues. J lost 4 bases, V lost 4 bases, and 9 bases had no gene match.

The rearrangement links TRBV20-1 to TRBJ2-5, with 7 positions matching TRBD2. The CDR3 loop spans 14 amino acids. The germline V gene has CDR1 DFQATT and CDR2 SNEGSKA (reference sequence). V trimming: 1 base; J trimming: 4 bases; junction bases outside the gene matches: 6. CDR3 loop: CSARVTSAGETQYF. CDR3 coding DNA: TGCAGTGCTAGAGTCACTAGCGCCGGAGAGACCCAGTACTTC.

The chain recombines TRBV12-3 or TRBV12-4 with TRBJ2-5; TRBD1 aligns across 10 bases. The CDR3 is made up of 14 amino acids. With V trimmed by 5 bases and J by 4 bases, 4 bases remained unmatched. The CDR3 DNA follows: TGTGCCAGCAGTCGGGACAGGGGAGCAGAGACCCAGTACTTC. Encoded protein: CASSRDRGAETQYF.